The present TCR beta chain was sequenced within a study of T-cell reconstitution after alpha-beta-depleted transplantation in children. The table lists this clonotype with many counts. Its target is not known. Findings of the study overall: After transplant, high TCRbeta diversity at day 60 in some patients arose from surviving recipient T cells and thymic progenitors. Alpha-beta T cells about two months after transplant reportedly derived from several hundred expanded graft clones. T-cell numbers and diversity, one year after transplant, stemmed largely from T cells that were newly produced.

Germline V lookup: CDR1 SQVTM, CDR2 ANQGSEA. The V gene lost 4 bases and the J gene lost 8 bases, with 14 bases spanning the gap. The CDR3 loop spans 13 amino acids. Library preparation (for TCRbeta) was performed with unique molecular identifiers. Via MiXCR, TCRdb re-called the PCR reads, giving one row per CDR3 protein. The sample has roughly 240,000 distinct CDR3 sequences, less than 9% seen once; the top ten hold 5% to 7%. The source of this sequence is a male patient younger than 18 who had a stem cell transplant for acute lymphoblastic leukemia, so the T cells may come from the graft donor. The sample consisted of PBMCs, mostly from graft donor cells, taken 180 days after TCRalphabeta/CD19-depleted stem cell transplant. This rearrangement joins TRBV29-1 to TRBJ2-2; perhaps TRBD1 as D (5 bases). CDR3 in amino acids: CSVVGRVAGELFF. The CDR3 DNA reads TGCAGCGTTGTCGGCAGGGTCGCTGGGGAGCTGTTTTTT.